The clone carrying this T cell receptor (beta chain) was observed once. The record originates from a study of blood T cell repertoires in COVID-19. In the authors' workflow: It was from reference gene primer amplification that nucleated cell counts were estimated. Sequencing was performed with immunoSEQ multiplex PCR; in TCRdb, only in-frame clones are kept and a portion is missing. That table is the source of V, J and clone size, and D and trimming were worked out from the DNA. The table lists a few hundred thousand clones, nearly 90% of them singletons. Germline CDR1 reads MGHRA; CDR2 reads YSYEKL. This CDR3 spans 18 amino acids. J gave up 4 bases and V 3 bases, and 10 bases lay outside the gene matches.

The receptor was derived from a woman aged 60-75 years with COVID-19, enrolled during active disease. Input material: peripheral blood. The V and J genes are TRBV4-1 and TRBJ2-1, with 12 positions matching TRBD2. CDR3 amino acids: CASSHASAGLAGYNEQFF. CDR3 DNA: TGCGCCAGCAGCCACGCATCCGCCGGACTAGCGGGATACAATGAGCAGTTCTTC.